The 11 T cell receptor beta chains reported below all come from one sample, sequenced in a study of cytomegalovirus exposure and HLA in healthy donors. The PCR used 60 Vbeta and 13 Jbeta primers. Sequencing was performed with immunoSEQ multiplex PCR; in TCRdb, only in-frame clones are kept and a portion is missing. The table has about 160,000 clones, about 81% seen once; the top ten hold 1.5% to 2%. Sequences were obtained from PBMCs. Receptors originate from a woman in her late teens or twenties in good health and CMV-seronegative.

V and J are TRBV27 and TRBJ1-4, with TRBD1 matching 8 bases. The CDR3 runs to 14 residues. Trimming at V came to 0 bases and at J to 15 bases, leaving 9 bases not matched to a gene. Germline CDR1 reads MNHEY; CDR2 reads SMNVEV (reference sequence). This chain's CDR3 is CASSLSRADRELFF. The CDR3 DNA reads TGTGCCAGCAGTTTATCGAGAGCGGACAGGGAGTTGTTTTTT.

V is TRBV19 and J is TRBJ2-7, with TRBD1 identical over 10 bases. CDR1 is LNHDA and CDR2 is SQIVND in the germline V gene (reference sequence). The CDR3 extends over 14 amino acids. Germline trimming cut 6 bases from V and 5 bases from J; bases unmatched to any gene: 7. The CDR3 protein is CASRPTGGFHEQYF. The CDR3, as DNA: TGTGCCAGTAGGCCGACAGGGGGCTTCCACGAGCAGTACTTC.

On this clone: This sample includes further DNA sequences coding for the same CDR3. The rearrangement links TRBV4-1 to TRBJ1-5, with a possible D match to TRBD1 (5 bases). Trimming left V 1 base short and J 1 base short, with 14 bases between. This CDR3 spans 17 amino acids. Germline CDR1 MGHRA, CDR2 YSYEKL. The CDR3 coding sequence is TGCGCCAGCAGCCAAGGCACGGGGGGAGTAAGCAATCAGCCCCAGCATTTT. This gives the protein CASSQGTGGVSNQPQHF.

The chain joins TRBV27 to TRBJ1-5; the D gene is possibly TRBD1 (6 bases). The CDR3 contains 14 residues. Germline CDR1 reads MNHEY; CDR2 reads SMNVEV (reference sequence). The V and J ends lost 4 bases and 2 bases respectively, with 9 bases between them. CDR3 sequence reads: CASSSQGRNQPQHF. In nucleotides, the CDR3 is TGTGCCAGCAGTTCGCAGGGGCGCAATCAGCCCCAGCATTTT.

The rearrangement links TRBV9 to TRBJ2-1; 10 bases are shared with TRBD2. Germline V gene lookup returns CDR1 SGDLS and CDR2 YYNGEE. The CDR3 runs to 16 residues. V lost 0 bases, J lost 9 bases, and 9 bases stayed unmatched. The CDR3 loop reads CASSVGLAGGHTEQFF. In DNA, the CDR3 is TGTGCCAGCAGCGTAGGGTTAGCGGGAGGCCATACTGAGCAGTTCTTC.

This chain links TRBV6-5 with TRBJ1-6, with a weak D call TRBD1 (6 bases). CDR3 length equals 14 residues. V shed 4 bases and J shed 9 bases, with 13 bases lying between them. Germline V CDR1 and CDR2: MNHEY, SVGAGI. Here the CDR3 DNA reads TGTGCCAGCAGTTTTACAGGGCCGGGTTCACCCCTCCACTTT. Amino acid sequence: CASSFTGPGSPLHF.

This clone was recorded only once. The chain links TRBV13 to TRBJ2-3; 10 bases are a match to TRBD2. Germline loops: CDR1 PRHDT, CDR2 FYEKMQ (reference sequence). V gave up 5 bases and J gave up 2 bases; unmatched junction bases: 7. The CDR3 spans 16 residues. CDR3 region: CASSPQAGGFTDTQYF. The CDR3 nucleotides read TGTGCCAGCAGCCCGCAAGCGGGGGGGTTCACAGATACGCAGTATTTT.

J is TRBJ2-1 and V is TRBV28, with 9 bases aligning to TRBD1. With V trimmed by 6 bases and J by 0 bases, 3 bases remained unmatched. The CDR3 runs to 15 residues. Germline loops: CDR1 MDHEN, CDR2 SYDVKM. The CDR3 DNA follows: TGTGCCAGCAGGGCGACAGGGGGCTCCTACAATGAGCAGTTCTTC. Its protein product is CASRATGGSYNEQFF.

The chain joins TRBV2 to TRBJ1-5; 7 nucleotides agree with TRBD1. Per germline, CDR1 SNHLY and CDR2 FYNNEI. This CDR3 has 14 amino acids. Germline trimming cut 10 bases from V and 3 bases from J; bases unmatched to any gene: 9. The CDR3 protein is CATKGQPNNQPQHF. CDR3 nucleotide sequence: TGTGCCACCAAGGGACAGCCTAACAATCAGCCCCAGCATTTT.

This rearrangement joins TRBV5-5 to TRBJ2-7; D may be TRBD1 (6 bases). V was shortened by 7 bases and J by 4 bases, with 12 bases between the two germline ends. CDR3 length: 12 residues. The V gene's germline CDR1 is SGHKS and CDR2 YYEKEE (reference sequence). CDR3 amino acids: CASAGTNYEQYF. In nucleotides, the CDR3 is TGTGCCAGCGCCGGGACAAATTACGAGCAGTACTTC.

The chain's CDR3 is CASSEILAYEQYF. As DNA, the CDR3 is TGTGCCAGCAGTGAAATACTAGCGTACGAGCAGTACTTC. V is TRBV6-1 and J is TRBJ2-7; 7 bases are a match to TRBD2. There are 13 residues in the CDR3. V was clipped by 2 bases and J by 4 bases; unmatched bases: 2. CDR1 is MNHNS and CDR2 is SASEGT in the germline V gene.